The 15 T cell receptor beta chains in this list originate from one sample, sequenced in a study of CXCR3-negative and CXCR3-positive naive CD8 T cells. Overall study results and limits: In CXCR3-positive naive cells, the TRB CDR3s were more hydrophobic than in CXCR3-negative naive cells.

Which antigens these TCRs recognize remains unknown. Libraries of TRB cDNA were made by 5' RACE and carried UMIs. From its re-call of the 5' RACE reads, TCRdb lists each CDR3 protein once, without DNA. The sample has some 120,000 distinct CDR3 sequences; the top ten hold approximately 0.38%. Sequenced input: naive CXCR3+ CD8+ T cells from blood. Noted subset: CD45RO-CCR7+CD27+CD95- naive CD8+ T cells expressing CXCR3 (TNR3+). These receptors were taken from a human donor in good health. Some clones in this sample may be carry-over from other donors' samples.

The chain recombines TRBV4-1 with TRBJ1-4; TCRdb returns TRBD1, unconfirmable since there is no DNA. The CDR3 totals 13 residues. Germline V gene data show CDR1 as MGHRA and CDR2 as YSYEKL. CDR3 residues: CASRQVSEESLFF.

This chain links TRBV7-9 with TRBJ2-2; TCRdb's assignment of TRBD2 cannot be checked, as there is no DNA. The CDR3 spans 16 residues. Germline loops: CDR1 SEHNR, CDR2 FQNEAQ (reference sequence). The CDR3 protein is CASSFPSGSFTGELFF.

This chain connects TRBV12-3 or TRBV12-4 to TRBJ2-7; TCRdb's D call, TRBD2, is unchecked because there is no DNA. The CDR3 is 14 residues long. CDR3 sequence reads: CASSLSTSGYEQYF.

CDR3 protein: CSVEDPATGSHGYTF. The chain joins TRBV29-1 to TRBJ1-2; TCRdb gives TRBD1 as the D gene, but with no DNA this cannot be confirmed. This CDR3 is 15 amino acids long. The V gene's germline CDR1 is SQVTM and CDR2 ANQGSEA.

The chain combines TRBV6-2 or TRBV6-3 with TRBJ1-5. Germline assignment: CDR1 MNHEY and CDR2 SVGEGT. The CDR3 sequence is 15 residues long. CDR3 sequence: CASSYRSNSNQPQHF.

The genes are TRBV21-1 and TRBJ2-5; no DNA is available, so the TRBD1 call from TCRdb remains unchecked. TRBV21-1 is deemed a pseudogene. CDR3 length equals 17 residues. CDR3: CASSNPPGTGFVETQYF.

The chain recombines TRBV12-3 or TRBV12-4 with TRBJ2-2. This CDR3 contains 11 residues. The CDR3 sequence: CASSYGGELFF.

The chain couples TRBV4-2 to TRBJ2-7; TCRdb selects TRBD2, and the lack of DNA leaves this call unchecked. The germline V gene encodes CDR1 LGHNA and CDR2 YNFKEQ. The CDR3 is made up of 15 amino acids. CDR3 amino acids: CASSQDRSGVSEQYF.

The rearrangement uses TRBV7-2 and TRBJ2-3; TCRdb selects TRBD1, and the lack of DNA leaves this call unchecked. The CDR3 extends over 16 amino acids. CDR1 and CDR2 from the germline V gene are SGHTA and FQGNSA. The CDR3 region is CASSLEWPGGSDTQYF.

The chain couples TRBV29-1 to TRBJ1-2; the TCRdb call, TRBD1, lacks DNA for checking. The CDR3 totals 14 residues. CDR1 SQVTM and CDR2 ANQGSEA come from the germline V gene. CDR3 amino acids: CSVVGTGSQYGYTF.

The chain links TRBV20-1 to TRBJ2-7; TCRdb's D call of TRBD1 is untestable without DNA. This CDR3 region has 16 residues. Germline CDR1 and CDR2: DFQATT and SNEGSKA (reference sequence). CDR3 sequence: CSARAPATETVYEQYF.

The chain is built from TRBV20-1 and TRBJ2-7; TCRdb outputs TRBD1, but without DNA this stays unchecked. The germline V gene encodes CDR1 DFQATT and CDR2 SNEGSKA (reference sequence). This CDR3 has 13 amino acids. The CDR3: CSVPGQAFYEQYF.

This rearrangement joins TRBV27 to TRBJ2-7; TCRdb designates TRBD1, a call that cannot be tested without DNA. The germline CDR1 and CDR2 sequences are MNHEY and SMNVEV (reference sequence). The CDR3 is made up of 13 amino acids. Here the CDR3 reads CASSFVDSYEQYF.

The V gene is TRBV19, the J gene TRBJ1-1. This CDR3 has 13 amino acids. CDR1 LNHDA and CDR2 SQIVND come from the germline V gene (reference sequence). The CDR3 sequence is CAAMVGIGTEAFF.

V usage is TRBV28 and J usage is TRBJ2-1; TCRdb lists TRBD2, though no DNA is available to test this call. Germline V gene data show CDR1 as MDHEN and CDR2 as SYDVKM. The CDR3 runs 17 residues. CDR3 amino acids: CASSLSLWTSGSNEQFF.